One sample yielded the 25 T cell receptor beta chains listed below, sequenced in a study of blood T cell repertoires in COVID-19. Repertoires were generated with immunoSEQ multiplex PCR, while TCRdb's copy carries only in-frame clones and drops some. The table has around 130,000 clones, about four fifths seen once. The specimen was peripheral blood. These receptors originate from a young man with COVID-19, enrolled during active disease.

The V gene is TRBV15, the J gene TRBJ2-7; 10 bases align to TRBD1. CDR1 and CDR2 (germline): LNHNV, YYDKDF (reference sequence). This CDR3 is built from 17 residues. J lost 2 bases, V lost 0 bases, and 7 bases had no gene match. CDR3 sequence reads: CATSRDSPGQGAYEQYF. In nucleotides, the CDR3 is TGTGCCACCAGCAGAGATTCCCCCGGACAGGGGGCCTACGAGCAGTACTTC.

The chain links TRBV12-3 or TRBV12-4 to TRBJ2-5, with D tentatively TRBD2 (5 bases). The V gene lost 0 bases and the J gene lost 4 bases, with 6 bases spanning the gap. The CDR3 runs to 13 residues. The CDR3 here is CASSLAGAETQYF. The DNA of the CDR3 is TGTGCCAGCAGTTTAGCGGGAGCAGAGACCCAGTACTTC.

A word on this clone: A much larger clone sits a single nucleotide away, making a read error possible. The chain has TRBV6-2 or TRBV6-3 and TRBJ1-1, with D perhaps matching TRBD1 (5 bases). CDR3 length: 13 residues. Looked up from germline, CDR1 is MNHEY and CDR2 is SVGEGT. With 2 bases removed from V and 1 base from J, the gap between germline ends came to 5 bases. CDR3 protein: CASSYTGNTEAFF. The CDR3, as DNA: TGTGCCAGCAGTTACACAGGGAACACTGAAGCTTTCTTT.

Here the CDR3 reads CASRSGGGSPGNEQYF. In nucleotides, the CDR3 is TGTGCCAGCAGGTCGGGGGGCGGGAGCCCTGGGAACGAGCAGTACTTC. This sequence joins TRBV28 and TRBJ2-7; D may be TRBD2 (7 bases). This CDR3 has 16 residues. CDR1 MDHEN and CDR2 SYDVKM come from the germline V gene. V was pared by 6 bases and J by 5 bases, with 23 bases between.

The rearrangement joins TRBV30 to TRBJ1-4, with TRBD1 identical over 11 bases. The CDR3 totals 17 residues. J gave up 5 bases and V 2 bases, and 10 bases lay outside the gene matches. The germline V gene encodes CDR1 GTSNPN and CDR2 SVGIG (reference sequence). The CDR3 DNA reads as TGTGCCTGGAGTCGACAAGGGACAGGGGGTTTAAATGAAAAACTGTTTTTT. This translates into CAWSRQGTGGLNEKLFF.

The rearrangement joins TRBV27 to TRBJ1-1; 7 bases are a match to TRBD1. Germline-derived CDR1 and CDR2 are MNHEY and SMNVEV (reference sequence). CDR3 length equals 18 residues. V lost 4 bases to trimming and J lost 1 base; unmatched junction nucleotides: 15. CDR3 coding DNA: TGTGCCAGCAGTTCCCCACAGGGGCAAGGTGCTGGGAACACTGAAGCTTTCTTT. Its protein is CASSSPQGQGAGNTEAFF.

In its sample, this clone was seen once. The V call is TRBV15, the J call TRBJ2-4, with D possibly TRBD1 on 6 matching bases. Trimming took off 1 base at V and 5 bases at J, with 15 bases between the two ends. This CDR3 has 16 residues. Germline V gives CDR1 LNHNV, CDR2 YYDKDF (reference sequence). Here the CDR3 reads CATSRVLRAGENIQYF. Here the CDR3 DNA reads TGTGCCACCAGCAGAGTTTTGAGGGCAGGGGAAAACATTCAGTACTTC. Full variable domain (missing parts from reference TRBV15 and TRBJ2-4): DAMVIQNPRYQVTQFGKPVTLSCSQTLNHNVMYWYQQKSSQAPKLLFHYYDKDFNNEADTPDNFQSRRPNTSFCFLDIRSPGLGDTAMYLCATSRVLRAGENIQYFGAGTRLSVL.

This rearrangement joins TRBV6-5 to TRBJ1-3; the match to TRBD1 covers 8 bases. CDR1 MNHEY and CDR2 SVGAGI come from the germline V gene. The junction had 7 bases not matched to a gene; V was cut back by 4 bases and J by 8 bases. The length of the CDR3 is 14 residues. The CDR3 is CASSFRQGWDTIYF. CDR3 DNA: TGTGCCAGCAGTTTCCGACAGGGGTGGGACACCATATATTTT.

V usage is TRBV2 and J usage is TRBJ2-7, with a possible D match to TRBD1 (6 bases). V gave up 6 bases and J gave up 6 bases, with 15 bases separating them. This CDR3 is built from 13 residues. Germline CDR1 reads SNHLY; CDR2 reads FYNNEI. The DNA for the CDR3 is TGTGCCAGCAGCGTCCTACAGGGTGGCGAGCAGTACTTC. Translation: CASSVLQGGEQYF.

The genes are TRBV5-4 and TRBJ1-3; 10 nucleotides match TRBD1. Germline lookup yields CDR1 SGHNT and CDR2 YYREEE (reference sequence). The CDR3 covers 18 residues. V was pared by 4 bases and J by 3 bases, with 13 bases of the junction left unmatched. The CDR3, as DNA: TGTGCCAGCAGCCTTAAAGTCGGGGGACAGGGGAGTGGAAACACCATATATTTT. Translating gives CASSLKVGGQGSGNTIYF.

CDR3 sequence (DNA): TGCGCCAGCAGTGGGGACAGGGGCCCCACTCAGCCCCAGCATTTT. Protein sequence: CASSGDRGPTQPQHF. The chain couples TRBV10-2 to TRBJ1-5; 10 bases map to TRBD1. CDR1 is WSHSY and CDR2 is SAAADI in the germline V gene. The CDR3 extends over 15 amino acids. Trimming took 4 bases from V and 6 from J; bases not matched to a gene: 6.

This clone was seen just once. The CDR3 DNA sequence: TGTGCCAGCAGTAGCCGGGAGCCGCGAACTGAAGCTTTCTTT. Translating it yields CASSSREPRTEAFF. This chain joins TRBV6-5 and TRBJ1-1; D not resolved. The CDR3 length is 14 residues. V lost 5 bases to trimming and J lost 5 bases, with 15 bases between them. CDR1 MNHEY and CDR2 SVGAGI come from the germline V gene.

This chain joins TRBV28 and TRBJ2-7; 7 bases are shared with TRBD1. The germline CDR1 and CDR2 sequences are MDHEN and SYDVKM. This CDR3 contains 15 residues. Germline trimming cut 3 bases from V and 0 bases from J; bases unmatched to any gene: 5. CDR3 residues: CASSFSGTASYEQYF. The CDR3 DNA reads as TGTGCCAGCAGTTTTTCTGGGACAGCCTCCTACGAGCAGTACTTC.

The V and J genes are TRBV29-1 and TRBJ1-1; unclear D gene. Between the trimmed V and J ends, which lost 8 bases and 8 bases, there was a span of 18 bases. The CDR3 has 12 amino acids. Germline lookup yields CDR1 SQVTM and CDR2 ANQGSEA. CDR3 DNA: TGCAGCTATCGCGCTGGCGGGGTCGAAGCTTTCTTT. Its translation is CSYRAGGVEAFF.

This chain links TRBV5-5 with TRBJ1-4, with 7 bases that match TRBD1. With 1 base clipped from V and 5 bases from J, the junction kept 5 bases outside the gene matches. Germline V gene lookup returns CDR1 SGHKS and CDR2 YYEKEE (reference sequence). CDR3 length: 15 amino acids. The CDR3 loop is CASSLIGTENEKLFF. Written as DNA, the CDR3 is TGTGCCAGCAGCTTGATAGGGACAGAAAATGAAAAACTGTTTTTT.

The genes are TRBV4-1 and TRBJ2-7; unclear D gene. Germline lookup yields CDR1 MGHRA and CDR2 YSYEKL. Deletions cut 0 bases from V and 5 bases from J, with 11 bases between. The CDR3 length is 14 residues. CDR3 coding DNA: TGCGCCAGCAGCCAAGAATGGCCCCCCGACGAGCAGTACTTC. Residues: CASSQEWPPDEQYF.

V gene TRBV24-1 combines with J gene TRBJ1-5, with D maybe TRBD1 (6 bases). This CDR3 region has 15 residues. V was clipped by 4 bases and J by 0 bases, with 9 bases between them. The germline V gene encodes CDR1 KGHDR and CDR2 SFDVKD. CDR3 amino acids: CATSDQDSSNQPQHF. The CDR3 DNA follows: TGTGCCACCAGTGACCAGGACAGTAGCAATCAGCCCCAGCATTTT.

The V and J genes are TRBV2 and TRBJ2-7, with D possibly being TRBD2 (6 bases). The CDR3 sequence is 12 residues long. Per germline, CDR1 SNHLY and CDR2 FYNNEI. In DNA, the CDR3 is TGTGCTACGGGGGACTTCACCTACGAGCAGTACTTC. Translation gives CATGDFTYEQYF.

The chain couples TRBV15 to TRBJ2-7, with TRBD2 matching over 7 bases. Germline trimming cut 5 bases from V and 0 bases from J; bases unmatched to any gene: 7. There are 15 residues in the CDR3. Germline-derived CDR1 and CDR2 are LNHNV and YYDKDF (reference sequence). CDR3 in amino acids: CATSAAGGSSYEQYF. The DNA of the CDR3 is TGTGCCACCAGCGCCGCAGGCGGGAGCTCCTACGAGCAGTACTTC.

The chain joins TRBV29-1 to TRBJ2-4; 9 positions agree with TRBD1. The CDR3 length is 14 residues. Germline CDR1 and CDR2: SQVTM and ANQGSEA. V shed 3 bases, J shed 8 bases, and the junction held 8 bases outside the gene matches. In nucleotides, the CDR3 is TGCAGCGTTGATCTAGGACAGGGGAAGGACATTCAGTACTTC. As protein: CSVDLGQGKDIQYF.

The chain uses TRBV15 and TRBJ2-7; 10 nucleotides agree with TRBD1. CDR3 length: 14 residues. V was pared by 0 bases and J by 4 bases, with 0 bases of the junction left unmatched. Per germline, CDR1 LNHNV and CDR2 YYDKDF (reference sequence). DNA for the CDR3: TGTGCCACCAGCAGAGAGGACAGGGGGTACGAGCAGTACTTC. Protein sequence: CATSREDRGYEQYF.

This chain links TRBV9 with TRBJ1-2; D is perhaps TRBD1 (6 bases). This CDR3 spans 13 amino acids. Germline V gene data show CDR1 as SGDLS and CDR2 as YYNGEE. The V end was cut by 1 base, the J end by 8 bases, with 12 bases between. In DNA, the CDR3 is TGTGCCAGCAGCGTAACTCCAACAGGGGGCTACACCTTC. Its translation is CASSVTPTGGYTF.

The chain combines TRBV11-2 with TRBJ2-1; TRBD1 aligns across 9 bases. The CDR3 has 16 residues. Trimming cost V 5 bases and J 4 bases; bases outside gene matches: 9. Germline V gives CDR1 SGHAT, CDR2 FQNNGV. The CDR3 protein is CASSGQRQGEYNEQFF. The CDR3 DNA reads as TGTGCCAGCAGCGGCCAACGACAGGGGGAGTACAATGAGCAGTTCTTC.

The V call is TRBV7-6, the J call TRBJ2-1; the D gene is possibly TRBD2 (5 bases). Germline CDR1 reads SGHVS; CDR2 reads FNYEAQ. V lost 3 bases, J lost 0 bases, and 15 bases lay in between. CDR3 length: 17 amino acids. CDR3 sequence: CASSFTIRGSSYNEQFF. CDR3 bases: TGTGCCAGCAGCTTCACCATCCGGGGAAGCTCCTACAATGAGCAGTTCTTC.

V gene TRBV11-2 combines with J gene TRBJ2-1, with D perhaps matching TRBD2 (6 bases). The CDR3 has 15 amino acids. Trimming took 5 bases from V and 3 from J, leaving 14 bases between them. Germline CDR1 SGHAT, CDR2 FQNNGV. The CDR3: CASSPPGVGYNEQFF. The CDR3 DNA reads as TGTGCCAGCAGCCCGCCGGGAGTAGGCTACAATGAGCAGTTCTTC.